The clone carrying this T cell receptor (beta chain) has ten or more counts. Its target is not known. This entry comes from a study of response to subunit inactivated influenza vaccine. Losses at the gene ends were 6 bases for V and 3 bases for J; bases not matched to a gene: 6. Germline lookup yields CDR1 DFQATT and CDR2 SNEGSKA (reference sequence). This CDR3 is built from 14 residues. Overall study results and limits: Authors suggested each seasonal influenza vaccination recruits few new T cells.

TCRdb itself ran the RT-PCR reads through MiXCR, one entry per CDR3 protein. The sample comprises around 520,000 distinct CDR3 sequences, 12% of which are singletons, and roughly 10% rests with the top ten. The sample consisted of PBMCs from blood, taken on the day of vaccination. The source of this sequence is a middle-aged man who received an inactivated influenza vaccine. This sequence joins TRBV20-1 and TRBJ2-1, with 9 bases aligning to TRBD2. CDR3 sequence: CSAQLAGNYNEQFF. CDR3 in DNA: TGCAGTGCACAACTAGCGGGTAACTACAATGAGCAGTTCTTC.